Each of the 6 T cell receptor beta chains below was sequenced from the same sample in a study of cytomegalovirus exposure and HLA in healthy donors. With 60 Vbeta and 13 Jbeta primers, the PCR was carried out. The method was immunoSEQ multiplex PCR; TCRdb's version includes in-frame clones alone and lacks a portion of them. The table records around 100,000 clones, around 74% of them present only once. What was sequenced was PBMCs. The receptors originated from a young man in good health and CMV-seropositive.

This chain links TRBV19 with TRBJ1-2; possible D gene TRBD1, 5 bases. The CDR3 runs 17 residues. Germline loops: CDR1 LNHDA, CDR2 SQIVND (reference sequence). With 6 bases removed from V and 0 bases from J, the gap between germline ends came to 20 bases. CDR3: CASRMLGQQASNYGYTF. The CDR3 DNA reads TGTGCCAGTAGGATGTTGGGGCAACAGGCGTCTAACTATGGCTACACCTTC.

The chain has TRBV7-9 and TRBJ2-7; tentative D call: TRBD1 (6 bases). Germline CDR1 SEHNR, CDR2 FQNEAQ (reference sequence). CDR3 length: 13 amino acids. Trimming pared 1 base from V and 6 bases from J, leaving 10 bases between. As DNA, the CDR3 is TGTGCCAGCAGCTTAGGCCAGGGGACCGAGCAGTACTTC. Residues: CASSLGQGTEQYF.

This rearrangement joins TRBV7-9 to TRBJ1-2; a weak D match, TRBD1 (5 bases). Germline V CDR1 and CDR2: SEHNR, FQNEAQ (reference sequence). V lost 5 bases and J 1 base, leaving 14 bases between the germline ends. The CDR3 sequence is 15 residues long. In DNA form, the CDR3 reads TGTGCCAGCAGCCCCCGACAGCTTGATAACTATGGCTACACCTTC. Its translation: CASSPRQLDNYGYTF.

This clone has more than one count but fewer than ten. V is TRBV27 and J is TRBJ2-3, with D possibly matching TRBD1 (6 bases). Germline values: CDR1 MNHEY, CDR2 SMNVEV (reference sequence). V gave up 7 bases and J gave up 5 bases, with 13 bases separating them. This CDR3 contains 13 residues. The CDR3 is CASTRQGQDTQYF. For the CDR3, the DNA is TGTGCCAGCACGAGGCAGGGACAAGATACGCAGTATTTT.

This clone showed up just a few times. At one end, the junction sequence differs from germline, possibly due to a read error. This chain connects TRBV6-1 to TRBJ2-7, with a weak D call TRBD2 (6 bases). Looked up from germline, CDR1 is MNHNS and CDR2 is SASEGT. The CDR3 covers 12 residues. CDR3 DNA: TGTGCCATCCGGGAGAACTCGGGCGAGGAGTACTTC. It specifies CAIRENSGEEYF.

This chain links TRBV4-1 with TRBJ1-1; D is possibly TRBD1 (5 bases). CDR1 and CDR2 from the germline V gene are MGHRA and YSYEKL. CDR3 size: 16 residues. The germline V and J ends were trimmed by 0 bases and 8 bases, with 19 bases remaining between them. In DNA form, the CDR3 reads TGCGCCAGCAGCCAAGAGCTTGCAGGGCCGTCCACAGAAGCTTTCTTT. The encoded protein is CASSQELAGPSTEAFF.